These T cell receptor beta chains were read from a single sample in a study of T cell responses to AZD1222 COVID-19 vaccine. Data came from immunoSEQ multiplex PCR; TCRdb stores just in-frame clones and leaves some out. The sample carries roughly 200,000 clones, 91% recorded once. Sequences were derived from peripheral blood, sampled 28 days after the second AZD1222 dose. All receptors come from an adult who received the AZD1222 COVID-19 vaccine. Both conserved end residues are part of each CDR3. D genes are given only for firm matches.

TRBD2 | TRBJ2-5 | TRBV4-2 | TGTGCCAGCAGCCAGATACTAGCGGGGGAACAAGAGACCCAGTACTTC | CASSQILAGEQETQYF
. | TRBJ1-2 | TRBV11-2 | TGTGCCAGCAGCCCGGGACGGACCTTGGGGGGCTACACCTTC | CASSPGRTLGGYTF
TRBD2 | TRBJ2-7 | TRBV28 | TGTGCCAGCATGACTAGCGGGGCTTCCCCCTACGAGCAGTACTTC | CASMTSGASPYEQYF
. | TRBJ2-7 | TRBV7-2 | TGTGCCAGCAGCTTAAACGCAGGCTACTACGAGCAGTACTTC | CASSLNAGYYEQYF
. | TRBJ1-6 | TRBV20-1 | TGCAGTGCTAGTTCCGGACTTAAAGGGGTCGGTTCACCCCTCCACTTT | CSASSGLKGVGSPLHF
TRBD2 | TRBJ2-7 | TRBV3-1/TRBV3-2 | TGTGCCAGCAGCCACCGGGGACTAGCGGGAGGCGGCGAGCAGTACTTC | CASSHRGLAGGGEQYF
. | TRBJ1-1 | TRBV19 | TGTGCCAGTAGTATAGAGGGAATGAGTTACACTGAAGCTTTCTTT | CASSIEGMSYTEAFF
. | TRBJ1-2 | TRBV5-1 | TGCGCCAGCACGGAAGGGGCTGTGGGCTATGGCTACACCTTC | CASTEGAVGYGYTF
. | TRBJ2-7 | TRBV3-1/TRBV3-2 | TGTGCCAGCAGCCAAGAATTCAGGGCCTACGAGCAGTACTTC | CASSQEFRAYEQYF
. | TRBJ1-1 | TRBV10-3 | TGTGCCATCAGTGATGCTGTTGTGGGGGCCACTGAAGCTTTCTTT | CAISDAVVGATEAFF
. | TRBJ2-2 | TRBV9 | TGTGCCAGCAGCTCCCGAGTAGGATGGGGGGACGGGGAGCTGTTTTTT | CASSSRVGWGDGELFF
. | TRBJ2-2 | TRBV18 | TGTGCCAGCTCACCGCAGGGTAGGGACACCGGGGAGCTGTTTTTT | CASSPQGRDTGELFF
. | TRBJ1-2 | TRBV19 | TGTGCCAGTAGTAATCAGGGGACCACTAACTATGGCTACACCTTC | CASSNQGTTNYGYTF
. | TRBJ1-2 | TRBV12-3/TRBV12-4 | TGTGCCAGCAGCTCAACCAGGGCTGGTACCTTC | CASSSTRAGTF